This T cell receptor beta chain was obtained from a study of T cell repertoires in cytomegalovirus infection. The overall study: CMV infection and matching HLA type were both indicated by public TCR beta signatures.

TCRdb ran MiXCR on the reads and lists one entry per CDR3 protein. This table holds roughly 500,000 distinct CDR3 sequences, around a third found once. Concerning this clonotype itself: Its antigen is undetermined.

The V gene end was trimmed by 4 bases and the J gene end by 7 bases; junction bases not matched to a gene: 14. Germline values: CDR1 KGHDR, CDR2 SFDVKD. This CDR3 contains 19 residues. The sample in question was cultured PBMCs, obtained from culture after CMV antigen stimulation. The rearrangement links TRBV24-1 to TRBJ2-1; 14 bases agree with TRBD2. This TCR was recovered from a human donor in good health (CMV status not recorded). Some clones in this sample may be carry-over from other donors' samples. CDR3 DNA sequence: TGTGCCACCAGTGACCCGATCTCCGGGACTAGCGGGAGTTGGAATGAGCAGTTCTTC. Translating it yields CATSDPISGTSGSWNEQFF.